This T cell receptor (beta chain) was sequenced for a study of control samples from healthy donors and cancer patients. After removal of 6 bases from V and 5 bases from J, the junction contained 9 bases not matched to a gene. Germline-derived CDR1 and CDR2 are KGHSH and LQKENI. This CDR3 has 14 residues. Sequencing used immunoSEQ multiplex PCR; TCRdb keeps in-frame clones, though not all of them. In the table there are fewer than 95,000 clones, about nine tenths of which are singletons. This chain connects TRBV18 to TRBJ1-1; 7 bases match TRBD1. Sequenced input: blood. This TCR came from a young man in good health. CDR3 in amino acids: CASSRGIRETEAFF. Written as DNA, the CDR3 is TGTGCCAGCTCCAGGGGGATACGGGAGACTGAAGCTTTCTTT. The complete variable domain, with remaining parts taken from reference TRBV18 and TRBJ1-1, reads NAGVMQNPRHLVRRRGQEARLRCSPMKGHSHVYWYRQLPEEGLKFMVYLQKENIIDESGMPKERFSAEFPKEGPSILRIQQVVRGDSAAYFCASSRGIRETEAFFGQGTRLTVV.